This T cell receptor beta chain derives from a study of blood T cell repertoires in COVID-19. Study-level information: T cells, B-cell-depleted T cells, or PBMCs supplied cDNA or gDNA.

The authors' processing: Amplification from reference gene primers served as the basis for estimated nucleated cell counts. Profiled with immunoSEQ multiplex PCR; TCRdb holds only in-frame clones, not every one. The DNA gave D and trimming, while V, J and clone size come from that table. The repertoire holds fewer than 250,000 clones, with 92% as singletons. There are 13 residues in the CDR3. Trimming removed 2 bases at V and 7 bases at J, with 10 bases between. CDR1 is SGHDT, CDR2 YYEEEE, per germline. The TCR comes from a man younger than 45 with COVID-19, enrolled during active disease. What was sequenced was peripheral blood. The V gene is TRBV5-6, the J gene TRBJ1-5; tentative D call: TRBD1 (6 bases). The CDR3 is CASSLQGVQPQHF. CDR3 DNA sequence: TGTGCCAGCAGCTTACAGGGAGTGCAGCCCCAGCATTTT.